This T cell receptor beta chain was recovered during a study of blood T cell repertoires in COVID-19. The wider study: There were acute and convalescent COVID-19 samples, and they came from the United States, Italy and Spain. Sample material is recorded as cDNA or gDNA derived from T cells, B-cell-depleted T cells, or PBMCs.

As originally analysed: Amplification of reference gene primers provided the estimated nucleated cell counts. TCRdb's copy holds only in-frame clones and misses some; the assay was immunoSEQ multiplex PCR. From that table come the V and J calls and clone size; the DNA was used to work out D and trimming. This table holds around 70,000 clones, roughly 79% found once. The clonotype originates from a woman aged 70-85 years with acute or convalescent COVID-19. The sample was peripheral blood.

CDR3 protein: CASSLHAGGLAGEAGQFF. The CDR3 DNA sequence: TGTGCCAGCAGCTTACATGCGGGGGGACTAGCGGGAGAGGCTGGGCAGTTCTTC. V is TRBV7-2 and J is TRBJ2-1; 14 bases are a match to TRBD2. This CDR3 is built from 18 residues. V dropped 2 bases and J dropped 12; count of bases not matched to a gene: 15. Germline V gene lookup returns CDR1 SGHTA and CDR2 FQGNSA.